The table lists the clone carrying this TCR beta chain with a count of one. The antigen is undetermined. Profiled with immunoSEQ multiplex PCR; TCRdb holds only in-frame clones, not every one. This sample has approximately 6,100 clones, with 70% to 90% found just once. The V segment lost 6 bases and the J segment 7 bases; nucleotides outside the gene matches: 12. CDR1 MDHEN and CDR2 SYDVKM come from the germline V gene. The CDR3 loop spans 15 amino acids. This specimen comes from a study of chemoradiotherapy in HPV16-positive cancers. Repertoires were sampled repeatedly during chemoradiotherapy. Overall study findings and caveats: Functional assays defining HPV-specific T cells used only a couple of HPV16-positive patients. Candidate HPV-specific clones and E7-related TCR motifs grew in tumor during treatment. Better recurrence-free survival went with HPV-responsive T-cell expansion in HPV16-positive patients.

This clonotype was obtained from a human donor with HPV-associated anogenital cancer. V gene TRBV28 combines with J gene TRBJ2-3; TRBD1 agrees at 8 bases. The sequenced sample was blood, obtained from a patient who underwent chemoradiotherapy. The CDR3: CASRRQGTVAYTQYF. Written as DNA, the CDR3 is TGTGCCAGCAGACGACAGGGGACGGTCGCCTATACGCAGTATTTT.